The subject of this entry is one TCR beta chain. No antigen is known for it. This specimen belongs to a study of early T cells in non-severe SARS-CoV-2 infection. Study details: Chains were not paired, and sequencing was done on bulk RNA from unsorted whole blood. Overall study results and limits: VDJdb matching skewed toward anti-spike CD8 responses, missing private and CD4 specificities.

Unique molecular identifiers were attached to individual cDNA molecules. TCRdb processed the 5' RACE reads anew with MiXCR; each CDR3 protein has one entry. This table holds 98,000 or so distinct CDR3 sequences, over 10% found once. The V end lost 4 bases, the J end lost 14 bases, and 23 bases lay between the germline ends. CDR3 size: 14 residues. Sample: whole blood. The clonotype was recovered from an adult who was a healthcare worker with PCR-confirmed SARS-CoV-2 infection or an uninfected control (not recorded which). The chain combines TRBV12-3 or TRBV12-4 with TRBJ1-1; TRBD1 might be the D (5 bases). For the CDR3, the DNA is TGTGCCAGCAGTTGGTCAGGGTACCTATCGGAGGCCTTCTTT. It specifies CASSWSGYLSEAFF.